Listed below are T cell receptor beta chains from one sample, sequenced in a study of technical replicates of blood from a few donors. Clones were sequenced by immunoSEQ multiplex PCR, and TCRdb holds only the in-frame ones, with some missing. Of about 82,000 clones listed, about nine tenths are singletons. Sequenced sample: T cells isolated from PBMCs. Receptor source: a human donor in good health. The CDR3 runs from the conserved cysteine through the conserved F or W. Each record gives: J gene, D gene, V gene, CDR3 length, clone size, CDR3 protein, CDR3 DNA. D genes are given only for firm matches. Where a row states a size, it is once, few, many or the class of an expanded clone; other rows omit it.

J gene: TRBJ1-2
D gene: .
V gene: TRBV29-1
CDR3 length: 14
clone size: .
CDR3 protein: CSVGPPPVNYGYTF
CDR3 DNA: TGCAGCGTTGGTCCCCCCCCCGTGAACTATGGCTACACCTTC

J gene: TRBJ2-7
D gene: TRBD1
V gene: TRBV5-1
CDR3 length: 15
clone size: .
CDR3 protein: CASTEVGQGTYEQYF
CDR3 DNA: TGCGCCAGCACCGAAGTTGGACAGGGAACCTACGAGCAGTACTTC

J gene: TRBJ1-3
D gene: .
V gene: TRBV9
CDR3 length: 13
clone size: .
CDR3 protein: CASSGGQGNTIYF
CDR3 DNA: TGTGCCAGCAGCGGAGGACAGGGAAACACCATATATTTT

J gene: TRBJ1-2
D gene: .
V gene: TRBV7-9
CDR3 length: 15
clone size: .
CDR3 protein: CASSPPSGQGYGYTF
CDR3 DNA: TGTGCCAGCAGCCCCCCCTCGGGTCAGGGGTATGGCTACACCTTC

J gene: TRBJ1-3
D gene: TRBD1
V gene: TRBV11-2
CDR3 length: 15
clone size: few
CDR3 protein: CASSFQTGVGNTIYF
CDR3 DNA: TGTGCCAGCAGCTTTCAAACAGGGGTAGGAAACACCATATATTTT

J gene: TRBJ1-1
D gene: .
V gene: TRBV6-1
CDR3 length: 18
clone size: .
CDR3 protein: CASSEARHRTLMNTEAFF
CDR3 DNA: TGTGCCAGCAGTGAAGCGCGACATCGCACACTTATGAACACTGAAGCTTTCTTT

J gene: TRBJ2-3
D gene: .
V gene: TRBV28
CDR3 length: 15
clone size: .
CDR3 protein: CASTLGTDNTDTQYF
CDR3 DNA: TGTGCCAGCACCCTGGGGACTGATAACACAGATACGCAGTATTTT

J gene: TRBJ2-2
D gene: TRBD2
V gene: TRBV10-3
CDR3 length: 16
clone size: .
CDR3 protein: CATGGGEIANTGELFF
CDR3 DNA: TGTGCCACCGGGGGGGGAGAAATCGCGAACACCGGGGAGCTGTTTTTT

J gene: TRBJ2-7
D gene: .
V gene: TRBV28
CDR3 length: 14
clone size: .
CDR3 protein: CASRTGTSSYEQYF
CDR3 DNA: TGTGCCAGCAGGACAGGCACCAGCTCCTACGAGCAGTACTTC

J gene: TRBJ2-7
D gene: .
V gene: TRBV30
CDR3 length: 13
clone size: .
CDR3 protein: CAWRGGLVYEQYF
CDR3 DNA: TGTGCCTGGAGAGGAGGGCTCGTATACGAGCAGTACTTC

J gene: TRBJ1-3
D gene: .
V gene: TRBV15
CDR3 length: 19
clone size: .
CDR3 protein: CATSRELKDTLFSGNTIYF
CDR3 DNA: TGTGCCACCAGCAGAGAGTTAAAGGACACGCTATTCTCTGGAAACACCATATATTTT

J gene: TRBJ1-2
D gene: .
V gene: TRBV6-5
CDR3 length: 16
clone size: once
CDR3 protein: CASSYSAGARNYGYTF
CDR3 DNA: TGTGCCAGCAGTTACTCGGCGGGGGCCCGTAACTATGGCTACACCTTC

J gene: TRBJ2-7
D gene: TRBD1
V gene: TRBV4-1
CDR3 length: 16
clone size: .
CDR3 protein: CASSQVGQGGSYEQYF
CDR3 DNA: TGCGCCAGCAGCCAAGTTGGACAGGGGGGATCCTACGAGCAGTACTTC

J gene: TRBJ1-1
D gene: .
V gene: TRBV6-6
CDR3 length: 12
clone size: .
CDR3 protein: CASSYGQTEAFF
CDR3 DNA: TGTGCCAGCAGTTACGGCCAGACTGAAGCTTTCTTT

J gene: TRBJ2-4
D gene: .
V gene: TRBV6-5
CDR3 length: 14
clone size: .
CDR3 protein: CASSRGTAKNIQYF
CDR3 DNA: TGTGCCAGCAGCCGGGGTACGGCCAAAAACATTCAGTACTTC

J gene: TRBJ2-1
D gene: .
V gene: TRBV6-6
CDR3 length: 13
clone size: .
CDR3 protein: CASSYSNELEQFF
CDR3 DNA: TGTGCCAGCAGTTACTCTAACGAGCTTGAGCAGTTCTTC

J gene: TRBJ2-5
D gene: .
V gene: TRBV4-2
CDR3 length: 16
clone size: few
CDR3 protein: CASSQDPRQYQETQYF
CDR3 DNA: TGTGCCAGCAGCCAAGATCCCCGCCAGTACCAAGAGACCCAGTACTTC

J gene: TRBJ1-2
D gene: .
V gene: TRBV19
CDR3 length: 16
clone size: .
CDR3 protein: CASYRASRGNDDGYTF
CDR3 DNA: TGTGCCAGTTATAGGGCGTCGAGAGGGAACGATGATGGCTACACCTTC

J gene: TRBJ1-3
D gene: TRBD1
V gene: TRBV19
CDR3 length: 22
clone size: .
CDR3 protein: CASSIRVGKGQGILRAGNTIYF
CDR3 DNA: TGTGCCAGTAGTATTCGAGTCGGGAAGGGACAGGGAATCCTTAGAGCTGGAAACACCATATATTTT

J gene: TRBJ1-2
D gene: TRBD1
V gene: TRBV19
CDR3 length: 16
clone size: .
CDR3 protein: CASSSTGPPTNYGYTF
CDR3 DNA: TGTGCCAGTAGTTCGACAGGGCCTCCTACTAACTATGGCTACACCTTC

J gene: TRBJ1-2
D gene: .
V gene: TRBV6-1
CDR3 length: 15
clone size: once
CDR3 protein: CASRAGTTSSYGYTF
CDR3 DNA: TGTGCCAGCAGGGCAGGGACTACCTCATCCTATGGCTACACCTTC

J gene: TRBJ2-1
D gene: .
V gene: TRBV7-9
CDR3 length: 15
clone size: .
CDR3 protein: CASSLATSRVNEQFF
CDR3 DNA: TGTGCCAGCAGCTTAGCCACTAGCAGGGTCAATGAGCAGTTCTTC

J gene: TRBJ2-1
D gene: TRBD2
V gene: TRBV28
CDR3 length: 13
clone size: .
CDR3 protein: CASSSTSFNEQFF
CDR3 DNA: TGTGCCAGCAGCTCGACTAGCTTCAATGAGCAGTTCTTC

J gene: TRBJ2-7
D gene: TRBD2
V gene: TRBV7-2
CDR3 length: 18
clone size: .
CDR3 protein: CASSVGLAGGYRSYEQYF
CDR3 DNA: TGTGCCAGCAGCGTGGGACTAGCGGGGGGTTATCGGTCCTACGAGCAGTACTTC

J gene: TRBJ1-4
D gene: TRBD1
V gene: TRBV19
CDR3 length: 18
clone size: .
CDR3 protein: CASSLQGGRRTTNEKLFF
CDR3 DNA: TGTGCCAGTAGCCTTCAGGGGGGAAGACGGACAACTAATGAAAAACTGTTTTTT

J gene: TRBJ1-2
D gene: .
V gene: TRBV2
CDR3 length: 18
clone size: .
CDR3 protein: CASSVMVTSWSGNYGYTF
CDR3 DNA: TGTGCCAGCAGTGTGATGGTAACGTCCTGGTCGGGTAACTATGGCTACACCTTC

J gene: TRBJ2-2
D gene: .
V gene: TRBV30
CDR3 length: 13
clone size: .
CDR3 protein: CAWTQVPTGELFF
CDR3 DNA: TGTGCCTGGACACAGGTCCCCACCGGGGAGCTGTTTTTT

J gene: TRBJ2-7
D gene: .
V gene: TRBV27
CDR3 length: 15
clone size: .
CDR3 protein: CASSLGQTSSYEQYF
CDR3 DNA: TGTGCCAGCAGTTTAGGACAGACGAGCTCCTACGAGCAGTACTTC

J gene: TRBJ2-7
D gene: TRBD1
V gene: TRBV28
CDR3 length: 15
clone size: .
CDR3 protein: CASSGSGTGPYEQYF
CDR3 DNA: TGTGCCAGCAGTGGATCCGGGACAGGGCCCTACGAGCAGTACTTC

J gene: TRBJ2-7
D gene: TRBD1
V gene: TRBV19
CDR3 length: 17
clone size: .
CDR3 protein: CASSIDSPGQGAYEQYF
CDR3 DNA: TGTGCCAGTAGTATAGACTCCCCAGGACAGGGGGCCTACGAGCAGTACTTC

J gene: TRBJ1-1
D gene: TRBD1
V gene: TRBV13
CDR3 length: 15
clone size: .
CDR3 protein: CASSLAGTGGTEAFF
CDR3 DNA: TGTGCCAGCAGCCTCGCCGGGACAGGGGGTACCGAAGCTTTCTTT

J gene: TRBJ2-1
D gene: .
V gene: TRBV7-6
CDR3 length: 14
clone size: .
CDR3 protein: CASSPSTGHNEQFF
CDR3 DNA: TGTGCCAGCAGCCCATCGACAGGACACAATGAGCAGTTCTTC

J gene: TRBJ2-1
D gene: .
V gene: TRBV6-5
CDR3 length: 14
clone size: .
CDR3 protein: CASSSQVAMDEQFF
CDR3 DNA: TGTGCCAGCAGTTCCCAGGTCGCGATGGATGAGCAGTTCTTC

J gene: TRBJ2-1
D gene: .
V gene: TRBV5-1
CDR3 length: 16
clone size: .
CDR3 protein: CASSHDIPSSYNEQFF
CDR3 DNA: TGCGCCAGCAGCCATGATATCCCTAGCTCCTACAATGAGCAGTTCTTC

J gene: TRBJ2-3
D gene: .
V gene: TRBV4-1
CDR3 length: 13
clone size: .
CDR3 protein: CASSQSGLDTQYF
CDR3 DNA: TGCGCCAGCAGCCAAAGCGGCTTAGATACGCAGTATTTT

J gene: TRBJ1-5
D gene: TRBD1
V gene: TRBV15
CDR3 length: 14
clone size: .
CDR3 protein: CATDRDGWNQPQHF
CDR3 DNA: TGTGCCACCGACAGGGACGGGTGGAATCAGCCCCAGCATTTT

J gene: TRBJ2-5
D gene: TRBD2
V gene: TRBV11-3
CDR3 length: 16
clone size: .
CDR3 protein: CASSLGLAGGGETQYF
CDR3 DNA: TGTGCCAGCAGCTTAGGACTAGCGGGAGGAGGGGAGACCCAGTACTTC

J gene: TRBJ2-2
D gene: .
V gene: TRBV4-2
CDR3 length: 16
clone size: .
CDR3 protein: CASSQVGGEAVGELFF
CDR3 DNA: TGTGCCAGCAGCCAAGTGGGGGGAGAGGCTGTCGGGGAGCTGTTTTTT

J gene: TRBJ2-5
D gene: TRBD2
V gene: TRBV6-1
CDR3 length: 12
clone size: once
CDR3 protein: CASRLAGGSEYF
CDR3 DNA: TGTGCCAGCAGGCTAGCGGGAGGATCAGAGTACTTC

J gene: TRBJ1-5
D gene: .
V gene: TRBV2
CDR3 length: 13
clone size: .
CDR3 protein: CASSEDLGGPQHF
CDR3 DNA: TGTGCCAGCAGTGAAGACCTTGGAGGGCCCCAGCATTTT

J gene: TRBJ1-2
D gene: .
V gene: TRBV5-1
CDR3 length: 12
clone size: .
CDR3 protein: CASSLEGDGYTF
CDR3 DNA: TGCGCCAGCAGCTTGGAGGGGGATGGCTACACCTTC

J gene: TRBJ1-4
D gene: .
V gene: TRBV2
CDR3 length: 15
clone size: .
CDR3 protein: CASSLGINNFEKLFF
CDR3 DNA: TGTGCCAGCAGTCTAGGCATTAACAATTTTGAAAAACTGTTTTTT

J gene: TRBJ2-3
D gene: .
V gene: TRBV7-8
CDR3 length: 16
clone size: .
CDR3 protein: CASSLVILATTDTQYF
CDR3 DNA: TGTGCCAGCAGCTTAGTCATTCTAGCGACCACAGATACGCAGTATTTT

J gene: TRBJ1-6
D gene: TRBD1
V gene: TRBV6-5
CDR3 length: 14
clone size: .
CDR3 protein: CASSPDRGHSPLHF
CDR3 DNA: TGTGCCAGCAGTCCGGACAGGGGGCATTCACCCCTCCACTTT

J gene: TRBJ1-2
D gene: TRBD1
V gene: TRBV19
CDR3 length: 16
clone size: .
CDR3 protein: CASTAYGTGGSYGYTF
CDR3 DNA: TGTGCCAGCACGGCCTACGGGACAGGGGGGTCCTATGGCTACACCTTC

J gene: TRBJ2-5
D gene: .
V gene: TRBV19
CDR3 length: 13
clone size: once
CDR3 protein: CASSRGDQETQYF
CDR3 DNA: TGTGCCAGTTCCCGCGGGGATCAAGAGACCCAGTACTTC

J gene: TRBJ2-5
D gene: .
V gene: TRBV7-9
CDR3 length: 16
clone size: .
CDR3 protein: CASSLGGIMYIETQYF
CDR3 DNA: TGTGCCAGCAGTCTGGGGGGAATCATGTACATAGAGACCCAGTACTTC

J gene: TRBJ2-7
D gene: .
V gene: TRBV6-1
CDR3 length: 13
clone size: .
CDR3 protein: CASSGGFGYEQYF
CDR3 DNA: TGTGCCAGCAGTGGAGGGTTCGGCTACGAGCAGTACTTC

J gene: TRBJ1-2
D gene: .
V gene: TRBV15
CDR3 length: 14
clone size: few
CDR3 protein: CATSRGRREDGYTF
CDR3 DNA: TGTGCCACCAGCAGAGGTCGGAGGGAGGATGGCTACACCTTC

J gene: TRBJ2-5
D gene: .
V gene: TRBV29-1
CDR3 length: 14
clone size: .
CDR3 protein: CSVPGASLAETQYF
CDR3 DNA: TGCAGCGTCCCGGGAGCCAGCTTGGCGGAGACCCAGTACTTC

J gene: TRBJ1-4
D gene: TRBD1
V gene: TRBV2
CDR3 length: 14
clone size: .
CDR3 protein: CASRRQGANEKLFF
CDR3 DNA: TGTGCCAGCAGGAGACAGGGGGCCAATGAAAAACTGTTTTTT

J gene: TRBJ1-2
D gene: TRBD1
V gene: TRBV19
CDR3 length: 13
clone size: .
CDR3 protein: CASSRTGGYGYTF
CDR3 DNA: TGTGCCAGTAGTCGGACAGGCGGCTATGGCTACACCTTC

J gene: TRBJ2-7
D gene: TRBD1
V gene: TRBV19
CDR3 length: 15
clone size: .
CDR3 protein: CASRPQGETSYEQYF
CDR3 DNA: TGTGCCAGTAGACCGCAGGGGGAAACCTCCTACGAGCAGTACTTC